These 13 T cell receptor beta chains were sequenced from one sample in a study of T cell repertoires in cytomegalovirus infection. TCRdb passed the reads through MiXCR, listing each CDR3 protein once. The table includes fewer than 650,000 distinct CDR3 sequences, roughly 42% detected once. These receptors' antigens are unknown. This material consisted of cultured PBMCs, taken from culture after CMV antigen stimulation. The receptors stem from a human donor in good health (CMV status not recorded). Some clones in this sample may be carry-over from other donors' samples.

The V call is TRBV28, the J call TRBJ2-3, with D possibly TRBD1 on 6 matching bases. Per the germline V gene, CDR1 is MDHEN and CDR2 is SYDVKM. V dropped 6 bases and J dropped 5 bases, with 12 bases sitting between them. There are 13 residues in the CDR3. The CDR3 loop reads CASRQGREDTQYF. CDR3 sequence (DNA): TGTGCCAGCAGACAGGGACGGGAAGATACGCAGTATTTT.

This clonotype was seen only once. The chain has TRBV20-1 and TRBJ1-4; 7 bases match TRBD1. Looked up from germline, CDR1 is DFQATT and CDR2 is SNEGSKA (reference sequence). This CDR3 contains 15 residues. Losses at the gene ends were 2 bases for V and 10 bases for J; bases not matched to a gene: 13. The CDR3 is CSARRGLDYSGKLFF. The CDR3, as DNA: TGCAGTGCTAGAAGGGGGCTGGACTACAGCGGAAAACTGTTTTTT.

This chain uses TRBV5-1 with TRBJ1-1; D is uncertain. The CDR3 is 15 amino acids. Germline V gene lookup returns CDR1 SGHRS and CDR2 YFSETQ. V lost 0 bases and J lost 1, with 10 bases in between. The CDR3 region is CASSLVWSTNTEAFF. CDR3 bases: TGCGCCAGCAGCTTGGTTTGGTCTACGAACACTGAAGCTTTCTTT.

This chain's CDR3 is CASSPRVGGLTYEQYF. The CDR3 DNA is TGTGCCAGCAGCCCTAGGGTGGGGGGCTTAACCTACGAGCAGTACTTC. The chain links TRBV7-9 to TRBJ2-7; perhaps D is TRBD1 or TRBD2 (6 bases each). The V end lost 5 bases, the J end lost 2 bases, and 19 bases lay between the germline ends. The CDR3 is made up of 16 amino acids. Per germline, CDR1 SEHNR and CDR2 FQNEAQ (reference sequence).

This clonotype was detected a few times. CDR3 in amino acids: CASREPGLVEETQYF. DNA of the CDR3: TGTGCCAGCAGGGAGCCGGGACTCGTCGAAGAGACCCAGTACTTC. The chain links TRBV28 to TRBJ2-5, with D tentatively TRBD2 (6 bases). V shed 6 bases and J shed 3 bases, with 17 bases lying between them. CDR3 length: 15 amino acids. CDR1 is MDHEN, CDR2 SYDVKM, per germline.

The genes are TRBV12-3 or TRBV12-4 and TRBJ2-4; 7 nucleotides match TRBD1. V lost 3 bases to trimming and J lost 0 bases; unmatched junction nucleotides: 11. This CDR3 is built from 18 residues. The CDR3 spells CASSFGGTATLAKNIQYF. CDR3 DNA sequence: TGTGCCAGCAGTTTCGGTGGGACAGCAACCCTAGCCAAAAACATTCAGTACTTC.

The chain combines TRBV7-2 with TRBJ2-1; the D gene could be TRBD1 or TRBD2 (5 bases each). V was shortened by 0 bases and J by 8 bases, with 17 bases between the two germline ends. This CDR3 is built from 16 residues. The V gene's germline CDR1 is SGHTA and CDR2 FQGNSA. CDR3 region: CASSLAGRRFGDEQFF. The DNA for the CDR3 is TGTGCCAGCAGCTTAGCGGGGCGTAGGTTCGGGGATGAGCAGTTCTTC.

This chain connects TRBV28 to TRBJ2-4; the D is unclear. The CDR3 runs to 16 residues. Deletions cut 5 bases from V and 0 bases from J, with 14 bases between. Per the germline V gene, CDR1 is MDHEN and CDR2 is SYDVKM. The CDR3, as DNA: TGTGCCAGCAGTCCTACCCCTGTACGAGCCAAAAACATTCAGTACTTC. Translating gives CASSPTPVRAKNIQYF.

The chain recombines TRBV7-6 with TRBJ2-1; 7 nucleotides agree with TRBD2. Losses at the gene ends were 1 base for V and 1 base for J; bases not matched to a gene: 1. Germline CDR1 reads SGHVS; CDR2 reads FNYEAQ. CDR3 length: 15 residues. The CDR3 sequence is CASSLGEGSYNEQFF. Here the CDR3 DNA reads TGTGCCAGCAGCTTAGGGGAGGGGTCCTACAATGAGCAGTTCTTC.

V and J are TRBV27 and TRBJ1-5, with TRBD1 identical over 7 bases. CDR3 length: 17 amino acids. The germline V gene encodes CDR1 MNHEY and CDR2 SMNVEV (reference sequence). Losses at the gene ends were 4 bases for V and 0 bases for J; bases not matched to a gene: 9. Here the CDR3 reads CASSYDRAPLSNQPQHF. In DNA, the CDR3 is TGTGCCAGCAGTTACGACAGGGCTCCGCTTAGCAATCAGCCCCAGCATTTT.

The chain joins TRBV27 to TRBJ2-2; possibly TRBD1 for D (5 bases). There are 15 residues in the CDR3. Germline V gene data show CDR1 as MNHEY and CDR2 as SMNVEV (reference sequence). V gave up 2 bases and J gave up 5 bases, with 12 bases separating them. The CDR3 spells CASSLGPGRTGELFF. The CDR3 DNA is TGTGCCAGCAGTTTAGGGCCAGGGCGGACCGGGGAGCTGTTTTTT.

J is TRBJ2-3 and V is TRBV19, with TRBD2 as a possible D gene (6 bases). The V end was cut by 6 bases, the J end by 3 bases, with 13 bases between. The CDR3 has 14 residues. The germline V gene has CDR1 LNHDA and CDR2 SQIVND (reference sequence). The CDR3 region has the DNA TGTGCCAGTAGGACGGGAGCCCGGACAGATACGCAGTATTTT. Translated: CASRTGARTDTQYF.

The chain has TRBV5-1 and TRBJ2-1; tentatively, D is TRBD2 (6 bases). The V and J ends lost 2 bases and 0 bases respectively, with 12 bases between them. The CDR3 runs 16 residues. Germline loops: CDR1 SGHRS, CDR2 YFSETQ. This CDR3 is CASSLRLVGSYNEQFF. For the CDR3, the DNA is TGCGCCAGCAGCTTACGACTAGTGGGCTCCTACAATGAGCAGTTCTTC. Supplemented by reference TRBV5-1 and TRBJ2-1, the full variable domain reads KAGVTQTPRYLIKTRGQQVTLSCSPISGHRSVSWYQQTPGQGLQFLFEYFSETQRNKGNFPGRFSGRQFSNSRSEMNVSTLELGDSALYLCASSLRLVGSYNEQFFGPGTRLTVL.